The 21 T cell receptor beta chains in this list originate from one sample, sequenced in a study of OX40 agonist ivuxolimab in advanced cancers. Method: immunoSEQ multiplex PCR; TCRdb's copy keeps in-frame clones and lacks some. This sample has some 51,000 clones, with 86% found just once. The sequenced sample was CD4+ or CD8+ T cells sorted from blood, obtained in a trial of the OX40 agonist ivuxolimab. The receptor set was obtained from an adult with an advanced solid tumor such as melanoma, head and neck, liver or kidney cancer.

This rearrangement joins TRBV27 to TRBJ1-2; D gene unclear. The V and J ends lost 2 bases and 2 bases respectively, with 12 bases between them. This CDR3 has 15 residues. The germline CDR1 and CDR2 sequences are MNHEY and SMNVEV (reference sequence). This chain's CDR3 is CASSLSLGVNYGYTF. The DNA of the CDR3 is TGTGCCAGCAGTTTAAGCCTCGGGGTGAACTATGGCTACACCTTC.

The CDR3 nucleotides are TGCGCCAGCAGCTTGTATCAGGGCTCCTACGAGCAGTACTTC. Its translation: CASSLYQGSYEQYF. The genes are TRBV4-1 and TRBJ2-7; D is perhaps TRBD1 (5 bases). Trimming shortened V by 5 bases and J by 0 bases, and 11 bases separated the two germline ends. Germline V lookup: CDR1 MGHRA, CDR2 YSYEKL. CDR3 size: 14 residues.

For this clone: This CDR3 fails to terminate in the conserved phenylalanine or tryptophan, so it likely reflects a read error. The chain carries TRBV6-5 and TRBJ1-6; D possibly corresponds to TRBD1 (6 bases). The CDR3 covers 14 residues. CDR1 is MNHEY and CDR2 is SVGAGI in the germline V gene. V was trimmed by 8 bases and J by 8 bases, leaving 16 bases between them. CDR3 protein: CASSRGRVDSPLHL. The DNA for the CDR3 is TGTGCCAGCTCAAGGGGGAGAGTCGATTCACCCCTCCACCTT.

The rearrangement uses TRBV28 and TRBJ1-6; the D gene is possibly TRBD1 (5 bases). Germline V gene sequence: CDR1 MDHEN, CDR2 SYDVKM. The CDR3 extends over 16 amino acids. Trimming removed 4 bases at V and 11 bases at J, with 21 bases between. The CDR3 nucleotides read TGTGCCAGCAGTTCAGGGCAAAGGGGAGGGATCGCACCCCTCCACTTT. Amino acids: CASSSGQRGGIAPLHF.

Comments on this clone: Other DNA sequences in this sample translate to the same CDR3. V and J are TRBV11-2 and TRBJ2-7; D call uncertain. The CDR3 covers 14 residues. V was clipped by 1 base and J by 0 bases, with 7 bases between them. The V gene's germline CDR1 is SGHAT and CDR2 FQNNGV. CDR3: CASSLGAGSYEQYF. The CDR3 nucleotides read TGTGCCAGCAGCTTAGGAGCAGGCTCCTACGAGCAGTACTTC.

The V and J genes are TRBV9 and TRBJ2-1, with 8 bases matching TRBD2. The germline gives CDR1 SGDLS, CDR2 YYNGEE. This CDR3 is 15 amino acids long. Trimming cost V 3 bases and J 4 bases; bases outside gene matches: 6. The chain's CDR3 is CASSGRSGSYNEQFF. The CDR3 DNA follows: TGTGCCAGCAGCGGAAGAAGCGGGAGTTACAATGAGCAGTTCTTC.

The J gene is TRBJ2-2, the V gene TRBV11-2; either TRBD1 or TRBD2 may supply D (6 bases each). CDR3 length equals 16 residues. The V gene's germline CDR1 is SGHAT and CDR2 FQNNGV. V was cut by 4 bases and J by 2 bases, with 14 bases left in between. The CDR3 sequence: CASSSFKGGNTGELFF. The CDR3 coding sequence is TGTGCCAGCAGCTCCTTTAAGGGGGGTAACACCGGGGAGCTGTTTTTT.

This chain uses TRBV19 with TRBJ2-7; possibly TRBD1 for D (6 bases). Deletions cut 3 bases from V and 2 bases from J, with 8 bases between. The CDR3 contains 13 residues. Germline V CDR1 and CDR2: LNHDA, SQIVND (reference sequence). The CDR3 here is CASSMRGTYEQYF. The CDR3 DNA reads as TGTGCCAGTAGTATGAGGGGGACCTACGAGCAGTACTTC.

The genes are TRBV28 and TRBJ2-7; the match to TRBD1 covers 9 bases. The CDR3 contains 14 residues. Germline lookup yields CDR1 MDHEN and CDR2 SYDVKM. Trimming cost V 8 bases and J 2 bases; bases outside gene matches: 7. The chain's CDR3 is CASGEQGAAYEQYF. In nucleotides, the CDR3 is TGTGCCAGCGGCGAACAGGGGGCGGCCTACGAGCAGTACTTC.

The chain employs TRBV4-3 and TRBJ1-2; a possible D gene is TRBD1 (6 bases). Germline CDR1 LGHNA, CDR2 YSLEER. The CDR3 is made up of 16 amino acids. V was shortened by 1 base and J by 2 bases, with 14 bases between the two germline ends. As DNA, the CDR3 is TGCGCCAGCAGCCAAGCTGGTGTGCAGGGGAACTATGGCTACACCTTC. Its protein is CASSQAGVQGNYGYTF.

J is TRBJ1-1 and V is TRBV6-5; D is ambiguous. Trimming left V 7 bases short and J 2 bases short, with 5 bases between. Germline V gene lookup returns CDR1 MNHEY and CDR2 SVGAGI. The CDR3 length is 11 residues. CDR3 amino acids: CASKVNTEAFF. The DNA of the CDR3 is TGTGCCAGCAAAGTCAACACTGAAGCTTTCTTT.

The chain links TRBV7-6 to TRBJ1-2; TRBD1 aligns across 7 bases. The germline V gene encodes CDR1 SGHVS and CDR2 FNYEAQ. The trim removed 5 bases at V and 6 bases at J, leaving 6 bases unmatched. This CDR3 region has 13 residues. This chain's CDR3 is CASSPQGVHGYTF. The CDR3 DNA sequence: TGTGCCAGCAGCCCCCAGGGGGTACATGGCTACACCTTC.

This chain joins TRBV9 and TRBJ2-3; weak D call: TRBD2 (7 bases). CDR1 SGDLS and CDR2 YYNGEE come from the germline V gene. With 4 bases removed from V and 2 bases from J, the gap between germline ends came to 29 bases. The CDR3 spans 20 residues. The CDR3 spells CASSPRPWTSGGAPTDTQYF. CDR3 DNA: TGTGCCAGCAGCCCCCGGCCGTGGACTAGTGGGGGGGCCCCCACAGATACGCAGTATTTT.

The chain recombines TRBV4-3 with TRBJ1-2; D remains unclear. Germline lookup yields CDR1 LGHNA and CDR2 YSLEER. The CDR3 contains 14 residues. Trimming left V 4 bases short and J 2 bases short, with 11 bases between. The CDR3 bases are TGCGCCAGCAGCCCCACGACGGGGAACTATGGCTACACCTTC. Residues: CASSPTTGNYGYTF.

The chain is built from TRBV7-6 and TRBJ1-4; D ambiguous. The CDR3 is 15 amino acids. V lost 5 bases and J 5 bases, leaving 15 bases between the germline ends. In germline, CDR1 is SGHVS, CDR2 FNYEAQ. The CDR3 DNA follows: TGTGCCAGCAGCGGTGGACGGCTACTAAATGAAAAACTGTTTTTT. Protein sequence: CASSGGRLLNEKLFF.

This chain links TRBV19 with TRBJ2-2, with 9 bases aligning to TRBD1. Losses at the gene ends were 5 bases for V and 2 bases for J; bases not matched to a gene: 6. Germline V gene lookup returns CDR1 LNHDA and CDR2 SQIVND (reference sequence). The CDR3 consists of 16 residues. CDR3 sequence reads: CASSQPTGGNTGELFF. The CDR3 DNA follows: TGTGCCAGTAGTCAGCCGACAGGGGGAAACACCGGGGAGCTGTTTTTT. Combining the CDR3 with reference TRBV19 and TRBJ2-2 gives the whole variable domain DGGITQSPKYLFRKEGQNVTLSCEQNLNHDAMYWYRQDPGQGLRLIYYSQIVNDFQKGDIAEGYSVSREKKESFPLTVTSAQKNPTAFYLCASSQPTGGNTGELFFGEGSRLTVL.

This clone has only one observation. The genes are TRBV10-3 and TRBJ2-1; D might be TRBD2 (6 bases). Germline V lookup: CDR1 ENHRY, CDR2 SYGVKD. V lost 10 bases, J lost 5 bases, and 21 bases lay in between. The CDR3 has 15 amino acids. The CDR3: CATLPVDGRNNEQFF. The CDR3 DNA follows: TGTGCCACCCTCCCTGTGGACGGGAGAAACAATGAGCAGTTCTTC.

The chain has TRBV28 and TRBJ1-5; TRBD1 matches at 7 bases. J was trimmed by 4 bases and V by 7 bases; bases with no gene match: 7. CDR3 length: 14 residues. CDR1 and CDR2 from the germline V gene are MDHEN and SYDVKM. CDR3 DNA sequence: TGTGCCAGCAATGGCAGGGGGGGAAATCAGCCCCAGCATTTT. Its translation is CASNGRGGNQPQHF. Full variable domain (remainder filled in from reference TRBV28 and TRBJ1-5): DVKVTQSSRYLVKRTGEKVFLECVQDMDHENMFWYRQDPGLGLRLIYFSYDVKMKEKGDIPEGYSVSREKKERFSLILESASTNQTSMYLCASNGRGGNQPQHFGDGTRLSIL.

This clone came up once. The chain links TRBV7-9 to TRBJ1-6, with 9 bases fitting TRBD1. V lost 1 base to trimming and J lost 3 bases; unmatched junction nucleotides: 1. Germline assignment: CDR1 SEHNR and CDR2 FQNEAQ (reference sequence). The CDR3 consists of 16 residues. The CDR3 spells CASSLVGQGYNSPLHF. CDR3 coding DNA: TGTGCCAGCAGCTTAGTGGGACAGGGCTATAATTCACCCCTCCACTTT.

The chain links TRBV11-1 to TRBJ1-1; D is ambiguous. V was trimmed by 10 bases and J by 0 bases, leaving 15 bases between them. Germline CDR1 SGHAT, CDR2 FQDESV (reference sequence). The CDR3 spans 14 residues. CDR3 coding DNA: TGTGCCACCACGGCCCAGATCATGAACACTGAAGCTTTCTTT. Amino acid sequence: CATTAQIMNTEAFF.

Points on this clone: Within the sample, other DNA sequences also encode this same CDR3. This chain's CDR3 is CASSSEWTGGSYEQYF. The CDR3 DNA sequence: TGTGCCAGCAGCTCTGAGTGGACAGGGGGCTCCTACGAGCAGTACTTC. The chain has TRBV5-6 and TRBJ2-7, with 10 bases that match TRBD1. Germline CDR1 and CDR2: SGHDT and YYEEEE. V shed 3 bases, J shed 0 bases, and the junction held 6 bases outside the gene matches. The CDR3 is 16 amino acids.